This TCR beta chain was found in a study of T-cell reconstitution after alpha-beta-depleted transplantation in children. Study results and caveats: Reports say that about two months after transplant, the alpha-beta T cells came out of several hundred graft clones that had expanded. The main origin of T-cell counts and diversity one year after transplant was newly produced T cells. Recipient T cells and thymic progenitors that survived gave rise to the high TCRbeta diversity observed at day 60 in some patients.

V was pared by 5 bases and J by 4 bases, with 10 bases of the junction left unmatched. The germline V gene encodes CDR1 MNHEY and CDR2 SMNVEV (reference sequence). This CDR3 is 17 amino acids long. Comments on this clonotype: No antigen is known for it.

It was with unique molecular identifiers that the TCRbeta library was prepared. TCRdb reprocessed the PCR reads with MiXCR, giving one entry per CDR3 protein. The sample has approximately 500,000 distinct CDR3 sequences, 10% seen once. This receptor was identified in a child aged 2 to 10 with inherited bone marrow failure, due to receive a stem cell transplant. J is TRBJ2-7 and V is TRBV27; 14 nucleotides align to TRBD2. Sequenced material: PBMCs, taken before TCRalphabeta/CD19-depleted stem cell transplant. CDR3 sequence: CASSPGLAGGNSYEQYF. CDR3 nucleotides: TGTGCCAGCAGTCCCGGACTAGCGGGAGGTAATAGTTACGAGCAGTACTTC.